Following are 19 T cell receptor beta chains from one sample sequenced in a study of cytomegalovirus exposure and HLA in healthy donors. The PCR employed 60 Vbeta primers together with 13 Jbeta primers. Repertoires were generated with immunoSEQ multiplex PCR, while TCRdb's copy carries only in-frame clones and drops some. The sample yields about 140,000 clones, roughly 74% seen once. Sequencing was performed on PBMCs. These receptors all stem from a man in his forties in good health and CMV-seronegative.

This clone was seen a few times. V is TRBV7-6 and J is TRBJ1-5, with TRBD1 as a possible D gene (5 bases). Germline V gene data show CDR1 as SGHVS and CDR2 as FNYEAQ. The CDR3 length is 13 residues. Between the trimmed V and J ends, which lost 5 bases and 5 bases, there was a span of 10 bases. DNA for the CDR3: TGTGCCAGCAGCCTCTCGACAGATCAGCCCCAGCATTTT. It codes for CASSLSTDQPQHF.

Written as DNA, the CDR3 is TGTGCCAGCAGCACTGTCCGGGACAGGGGCTACGAGCAGTACTTC. It encodes CASSTVRDRGYEQYF. The V gene is TRBV27, the J gene TRBJ2-7; 10 positions match TRBD1. The V and J ends lost 6 bases and 3 bases, in that order; junction bases with no gene match: 8. Germline-derived CDR1 and CDR2 are MNHEY and SMNVEV (reference sequence). This CDR3 contains 15 residues.

V and J are TRBV10-3 and TRBJ2-7, with 9 bases fitting TRBD1. J was trimmed by 6 bases and V by 2 bases; bases with no gene match: 2. Germline CDR1 and CDR2: ENHRY and SYGVKD. This CDR3 region has 13 residues. Here the CDR3 DNA reads TGTGCCATCAGTGAGACAGGGGGCGCCGAGCAGTACTTC. Translated: CAISETGGAEQYF.

The CDR3 DNA reads as TGTGCCAGCAGCCCGACAGGGGGTCACAATCAGCCCCAGCATTTT. As protein: CASSPTGGHNQPQHF. The chain recombines TRBV5-8 with TRBJ1-5; 9 bases match TRBD1. Germline V gene data show CDR1 as SGHTS and CDR2 as YDEGEE. The junction had 5 bases not matched to a gene; V was cut back by 4 bases and J by 3 bases. The CDR3 contains 15 residues.

The DNA for the CDR3 is TGTGCCAGCAGCCCTCCGGGGTTCGAAAAACTGTTTTTT. Translation: CASSPPGFEKLFF. The genes are TRBV9 and TRBJ1-4; D is ambiguous. The V gene's germline CDR1 is SGDLS and CDR2 YYNGEE. The CDR3 has 13 residues. V was clipped by 4 bases and J by 8 bases, with 12 bases between them.

This sequence joins TRBV28 and TRBJ1-3, with 9 bases aligning to TRBD1. V shed 6 bases and J 2 bases; nucleotides not matched to a gene: 17. CDR1 is MDHEN, CDR2 SYDVKM, per germline. The CDR3 consists of 19 residues. DNA for the CDR3: TGTGCCAGCAGCACCCCGGTCAACAGGGGGCGAACTGCTGGAAACACCATATATTTT. It encodes CASSTPVNRGRTAGNTIYF.

A single count supports this clone. The chain has TRBV5-3 and TRBJ1-5; D call uncertain. TRBV5-3 is annotated as an ORF whose role is uncertain. The V and J ends lost 2 bases and 4 bases respectively, with 10 bases between them. The CDR3 is made up of 14 amino acids. CDR3: CARSFIRRNQPQHF. The CDR3 DNA reads as TGTGCCAGAAGCTTTATCCGCAGAAATCAGCCCCAGCATTTT.

The chain joins TRBV10-3 to TRBJ2-7; 9 nucleotides agree with TRBD1. From germline, CDR1 is ENHRY and CDR2 SYGVKD. This CDR3 spans 14 amino acids. J lost 7 bases, V lost 2 bases, and 6 bases had no gene match. CDR3 sequence reads: CAISERQGEREQYF. In DNA, the CDR3 is TGTGCCATCAGTGAGAGACAGGGGGAAAGGGAGCAGTACTTC.

CDR3 region: CARSHGQASEGSNQPQHF. In DNA form, the CDR3 reads TGTGCCAGAAGCCACGGACAGGCTTCGGAAGGAAGCAATCAGCCCCAGCATTTT. The chain joins TRBV5-3 to TRBJ1-5; 7 bases fit TRBD1. TRBV5-3 is annotated as an ORF whose role is uncertain. Trimming cost V 4 bases and J 1 base; bases outside gene matches: 14. The CDR3 extends over 18 amino acids.

The J gene is TRBJ2-2, the V gene TRBV27, with 8 bases aligning to TRBD1. With V trimmed by 7 bases and J by 6 bases, 10 bases remained unmatched. Germline loops: CDR1 MNHEY, CDR2 SMNVEV (reference sequence). The CDR3 covers 15 residues. CDR3: CASNSDRGEPGELFF. Here the CDR3 DNA reads TGTGCCAGCAATAGTGACAGGGGAGAACCCGGGGAGCTGTTTTTT.

The genes are TRBV19 and TRBJ2-1; 9 bases map to TRBD1. J gave up 6 bases and V 10 bases, and 7 bases lay outside the gene matches. The CDR3 spans 13 residues. Germline V gene lookup returns CDR1 LNHDA and CDR2 SQIVND (reference sequence). The CDR3 sequence is CATGQGHPNEQFF. DNA for the CDR3: TGTGCCACTGGACAGGGGCACCCCAATGAGCAGTTCTTC.

The rearrangement uses TRBV12-5 and TRBJ1-1; a possible D gene is TRBD1 (6 bases). Germline V CDR1 and CDR2: LGHNT, FRNRAP. The CDR3 is made up of 14 amino acids. Trimming stripped 4 bases from V and 4 bases from J, with 13 bases between. The CDR3 loop is CASGSGGQGTEAFF. Here the CDR3 DNA reads TGTGCTAGTGGTTCGGGGGGGCAGGGCACTGAAGCTTTCTTT.

The chain uses TRBV5-1 and TRBJ2-7; TRBD2 aligns across 9 bases. The V gene end was trimmed by 1 base and the J gene end by 4 bases; junction bases not matched to a gene: 6. The CDR3 covers 15 residues. Germline CDR1 reads SGHRS; CDR2 reads YFSETQ. CDR3 sequence (DNA): TGCGCCAGCAGCTTGTTGGCTAGCGGGGAATACGAGCAGTACTTC. Its protein product is CASSLLASGEYEQYF. The whole variable domain, remainder taken from reference TRBV5-1 and TRBJ2-7, is KAGVTQTPRYLIKTRGQQVTLSCSPISGHRSVSWYQQTPGQGLQFLFEYFSETQRNKGNFPGRFSGRQFSNSRSEMNVSTLELGDSALYLCASSLLASGEYEQYFGPGTRLTVT.

CDR3 residues: CASTPQRGTSYEQYF. The CDR3 DNA sequence: TGCGCCTCAACTCCCCAACGGGGAACGAGCTACGAGCAGTACTTC. The V gene is TRBV4-1, the J gene TRBJ2-7; a weak D match, TRBD2 (5 bases). V was shortened by 11 bases and J by 3 bases, with 23 bases between the two germline ends. Germline assignment: CDR1 MGHRA and CDR2 YSYEKL. The CDR3 consists of 15 residues.

The chain carries TRBV6-1 and TRBJ1-2, with D uncertain. Germline assignment: CDR1 MNHNS and CDR2 SASEGT. Trimming removed 4 bases from V and 5 bases from J, with 29 bases in between. This CDR3 has 19 residues. This CDR3 reads CASSADVGSLNSRCYGYTF. CDR3 sequence (DNA): TGTGCCAGCAGTGCAGATGTGGGCAGTTTAAATTCTCGATGTTATGGCTACACCTTC.

The chain links TRBV7-9 to TRBJ2-3, with a weak D call TRBD2 (7 bases). The CDR3 extends over 16 amino acids. Germline CDR1 reads SEHNR; CDR2 reads FQNEAQ (reference sequence). V lost 6 bases to trimming and J lost 4 bases, with 20 bases between them. CDR3 sequence: CASRPRGRAAPDTQYF. CDR3 DNA: TGTGCCAGCAGGCCAAGGGGGAGGGCCGCTCCAGATACGCAGTATTTT.

This clone has more than one count but fewer than ten. The chain recombines TRBV4-3 with TRBJ1-2; D gene unclear. This CDR3 has 16 amino acids. The V end lost 1 base, the J end lost 4 bases, and 16 bases lay between the germline ends. In germline, CDR1 is LGHNA, CDR2 YSLEER. CDR3: CASSQGVVSTTYGYTF. CDR3 nucleotide sequence: TGCGCCAGCAGCCAAGGTGTAGTTAGTACTACCTATGGCTACACCTTC.

V gene TRBV6-5 combines with J gene TRBJ2-2, with D perhaps matching TRBD2 (6 bases). In germline, CDR1 is MNHEY, CDR2 SVGAGI. The CDR3 has 14 amino acids. Trimming stripped 8 bases from V and 4 bases from J, with 14 bases between. The CDR3 spells CASDSGVPTGELFF. As DNA, the CDR3 is TGTGCCAGCGACTCGGGGGTTCCCACCGGGGAGCTGTTTTTT.

The V gene is TRBV27, the J gene TRBJ2-1, with TRBD1 identical over 12 bases. With 3 bases clipped from V and 8 bases from J, the junction kept 8 bases outside the gene matches. Germline CDR1 reads MNHEY; CDR2 reads SMNVEV (reference sequence). This CDR3 spans 16 amino acids. CDR3 sequence: CASSLTGTGGYYEQFF. The CDR3 DNA reads as TGTGCCAGCAGTTTGACGGGGACAGGGGGCTATTATGAGCAGTTCTTC.